The clone carrying this TCR beta chain came up a few times. Antigen specificity is unknown. The CDR3 has 15 residues. In germline, CDR1 is SGHRS, CDR2 YFSETQ. The ends lost 3 bases at V and 5 bases at J; junction bases unmatched: 5. The entry originates in a study of CD8 T cells in ankylosing spondylitis. Overall study findings and caveats: From matched ankylosing spondylitis synovial fluid, disease-linked clones were reportedly recovered at significantly enriched levels. Characteristic, it appeared, of ankylosing spondylitis blood was a TCR beta motif of several highly homologous variants. Clones linked to disease, bearing a CD8+ phenotype, were relatively rare in peripheral blood.

One entry per CDR3 protein, called by TCRdb with MiXCR from the 5' RACE reads. The repertoire includes 700,000 to 850,000 distinct CDR3 sequences, 10% to 15% of them detected once, and approximately 0.5% sits in the top ten. The J gene is TRBJ2-3, the V gene TRBV5-1; 11 bases are a match to TRBD1. This TCR was sampled from a male donor with ankylosing spondylitis. What was sequenced was blood, either unsorted or a sorted T cell fraction (not recorded which). In DNA form, the CDR3 reads TGCGCCAGCAGCTCCGGACAGGGGGCGGAAGATACGCAGTATTTT. It yields the protein CASSSGQGAEDTQYF. Using reference TRBV5-1 and TRBJ2-3 for the parts outside the CDR3, the full variable domain is KAGVTQTPRYLIKTRGQQVTLSCSPISGHRSVSWYQQTPGQGLQFLFEYFSETQRNKGNFPGRFSGRQFSNSRSEMNVSTLELGDSALYLCASSSGQGAEDTQYFGPGTRLTVL.